These 14 T cell receptor beta chains were all obtained from the same sample, sequenced in a study of post-analysis software for immune sequencing data. Study-wide results and caveats: Roughly five TRBV segments appeared more often in patients than in controls, and TRBV5-6, TRBV5-1 and TRBV20-1 were among these.

The antigens of these receptors remain unknown. Sequencing libraries made from TCR beta cDNA carried unique molecular identifiers. Each CDR3 protein gets one entry after TCRdb re-called the PCR reads with MiXCR. The sample yields about 620,000 distinct CDR3 sequences, roughly 46% seen once. The sequenced sample consisted of blood. These TCRs come from a girl between 10 and 17 years old with multiple sclerosis.

This chain joins TRBV6-6 and TRBJ1-2; no firm D call. The CDR3 covers 12 residues. V was cut by 2 bases and J by 5 bases, with 6 bases left in between. Germline V CDR1 and CDR2: MNHNY, SVGAGI (reference sequence). The CDR3 sequence: CASSYRIYGYTF. DNA for the CDR3: TGTGCCAGCAGTTACAGGATTTATGGCTACACCTTC.

The chain recombines TRBV28 with TRBJ2-1; D remains ambiguous. The CDR3 runs 11 residues. The germline gives CDR1 MDHEN, CDR2 SYDVKM. V gave up 7 bases and J gave up 8 bases, with 9 bases separating them. DNA of the CDR3: TGTGCCAGCATTGGTTGGTATGAGCAGTTCTTC. Translation gives CASIGWYEQFF. The full variable domain, rest sourced from reference TRBV28 and TRBJ2-1, is DVKVTQSSRYLVKRTGEKVFLECVQDMDHENMFWYRQDPGLGLRLIYFSYDVKMKEKGDIPEGYSVSREKKERFSLILESASTNQTSMYLCASIGWYEQFFGPGTRLTVL.

The J gene is TRBJ2-4, the V gene TRBV7-9, with a weak D call TRBD1 (6 bases). With 1 base removed from V and 13 bases from J, the gap between germline ends came to 20 bases. Germline V gene sequence: CDR1 SEHNR, CDR2 FQNEAQ (reference sequence). The CDR3 runs to 15 residues. In DNA, the CDR3 is TGTGCCAGCAGCTTAGAGGCAGGGGTTTCGAGAGAGCAGTACTTC. Encoded protein: CASSLEAGVSREQYF.

The chain is built from TRBV6-5 and TRBJ1-4; TRBD1 aligns across 10 bases. Trimming cost V 7 bases and J 3 bases; bases outside gene matches: 5. This CDR3 has 15 residues. Per germline, CDR1 MNHEY and CDR2 SVGAGI. CDR3 in amino acids: CASNPGQGANEKLFF. CDR3 coding DNA: TGTGCCAGCAACCCCGGACAGGGGGCTAATGAAAAACTGTTTTTT.

This clonotype was counted a few times. The chain links TRBV5-5 to TRBJ2-1, with TRBD2 matching over 10 bases. The CDR3 is 17 amino acids. Germline CDR1 SGHKS, CDR2 YYEKEE (reference sequence). With V trimmed by 4 bases and J by 4 bases, 11 bases remained unmatched. The CDR3 region is CASSTTAIAGGYNEQFF. The DNA for the CDR3 is TGTGCCAGCAGCACCACCGCCATAGCGGGAGGTTACAATGAGCAGTTCTTC.

The chain has TRBV6-5 and TRBJ1-1, with 9 positions matching TRBD1. With V trimmed by 7 bases and J by 2 bases, 8 bases remained unmatched. Germline CDR1 MNHEY, CDR2 SVGAGI. CDR3 length: 15 amino acids. CDR3 coding DNA: TGTGCCAGCATCCAGACAGGGGGAACCAACACTGAAGCTTTCTTT. The encoded protein is CASIQTGGTNTEAFF.

This rearrangement joins TRBV29-1 to TRBJ1-1, with D tentatively TRBD1 (5 bases). The V gene lost 5 bases and the J gene lost 0 bases, with 16 bases spanning the gap. Germline V CDR1 and CDR2: SQVTM, ANQGSEA. The CDR3 totals 15 residues. CDR3: CSVLLRQSMNTEAFF. The CDR3 DNA is TGCAGCGTTCTTTTGAGACAGAGCATGAACACTGAAGCTTTCTTT. Complete variable domain (other parts from reference TRBV29-1 and TRBJ1-1): SAVISQKPSRDICQRGTSLTIQCQVDSQVTMMFWYRQQPGQSLTLIATANQGSEATYESGFVIDKFPISRPNLTFSTLTVSNMSPEDSSIYLCSVLLRQSMNTEAFFGQGTRLTVV.

This clonotype was found a few times. The chain is built from TRBV5-1 and TRBJ2-7, with D perhaps matching TRBD2 (5 bases). The DNA end favors TRBJ2-5, so the J call may be wrong. The length of the CDR3 is 12 residues. CDR1 is SGHRS and CDR2 is YFSETQ in the germline V gene. CDR3 sequence reads: CASRGDTWTQYF. The CDR3 nucleotides read TGCGCCAGCAGGGGAGACACGTGGACCCAGTACTTC.

This clonotype was observed a handful of times. The germline gene is not matched at one end of the junction; a read error may be the cause. The DNA for the CDR3 is TGCGCCGGCAGCTTGGCCCCCCTAACAGAGACCCAGTACTTC. Its translation: CAGSLAPLTETQYF. V and J are TRBV5-1 and TRBJ2-5; D is ambiguous. Germline V gives CDR1 SGHRS, CDR2 YFSETQ. The CDR3 has 14 residues.

This sequence joins TRBV5-1 and TRBJ2-4; TRBD1 matches 10 bases. The assigned J gene may be wrong: the sequence end matches TRBJ2-7 better. Germline-derived CDR1 and CDR2 are SGHRS and YFSETQ. CDR3 length equals 14 residues. For the CDR3, the DNA is TGCGCCAGCAGCTCGCGGGACAGGGGCGACGAGCAGTACTTC. Amino acid sequence: CASSSRDRGDEQYF.

There are a few counts of this clonotype. The chain is built from TRBV4-1 and TRBJ2-7; the match to TRBD1 covers 8 bases. Germline assignment: CDR1 MGHRA and CDR2 YSYEKL. CDR3 length: 16 residues. The junction had 10 bases not matched to a gene; V was cut back by 2 bases and J by 4 bases. The CDR3 is CASSQFDRGLRYEQYF. The CDR3 coding sequence is TGCGCCAGCAGCCAATTCGACAGGGGTCTGAGATACGAGCAGTACTTC.

Only a few counts were recorded for this clonotype. The J gene is TRBJ2-4, the V gene TRBV5-5; 11 bases agree with TRBD2. The J call is uncertain, as TRBJ2-7 better fits the DNA end. Germline lookup yields CDR1 SGHKS and CDR2 YYEKEE (reference sequence). This CDR3 spans 17 amino acids. As DNA, the CDR3 is TGTGCCAGCAGCGCCGGGACTAGCGGACTTACCTTACGCGAGCAGTACTTC. Translated, it gives CASSAGTSGLTLREQYF.

This clonotype was seen more than once but under ten times. V usage is TRBV5-1 and J usage is TRBJ1-1; a possible D gene is TRBD1 (5 bases). The CDR3 contains 15 residues. The V end was cut by 0 bases, the J end by 4 bases, with 13 bases between. The germline V gene has CDR1 SGHRS and CDR2 YFSETQ. The CDR3 DNA follows: TGCGCCAGCAGCTTGGTGGCAGGGCAAGGCACTGAAGCTTTCTTT. Translated: CASSLVAGQGTEAFF. Together with reference TRBV5-1 and TRBJ1-1, the CDR3 gives the full variable domain: KAGVTQTPRYLIKTRGQQVTLSCSPISGHRSVSWYQQTPGQGLQFLFEYFSETQRNKGNFPGRFSGRQFSNSRSEMNVSTLELGDSALYLCASSLVAGQGTEAFFGQGTRLTVV.

This clonotype was observed a handful of times. The chain combines TRBV29-1 with TRBJ2-7; 8 nucleotides match TRBD2. V trimming: 1 base; J trimming: 3 bases; junction bases outside the gene matches: 8. Germline-derived CDR1 and CDR2 are SQVTM and ANQGSEA. This CDR3 is built from 15 residues. This chain's CDR3 is CSVEGNREGYYEQYF. In nucleotides, the CDR3 is TGCAGCGTTGAAGGAAACCGGGAGGGGTACTACGAGCAGTACTTC.